The 25 T cell receptor beta chains reported below all come from one sample, sequenced in a study of control samples from healthy donors and cancer patients. Here immunoSEQ multiplex PCR was the method, and the copy in TCRdb shows in-frame clones only, minus some. This table has 210,000 or so clones, 90% to 95% appearing once. The specimen sequenced was blood. The receptors stem from a man aged 25-45 years in good health.

This chain's CDR3 is CASSGVAGGPTDTQYF. The CDR3 region has the DNA TGTGCCAGCAGCGGAGTCGCGGGGGGGCCCACAGATACGCAGTATTTT. This chain uses TRBV9 with TRBJ2-3; TRBD2 agrees at 9 bases. J lost 2 bases, V lost 3 bases, and 7 bases had no gene match. The CDR3 is made up of 16 amino acids. Germline CDR1 SGDLS, CDR2 YYNGEE. Looking up the rest from reference TRBV9 and TRBJ2-3 gives the full variable domain: DSGVTQTPKHLITATGQRVTLRCSPRSGDLSVYWYQQSLDQGLQFLIQYYNGEERAKGNILERFSAQQFPDLHSELNLSSLELGDSALYFCASSGVAGGPTDTQYFGPGTRLTVL.

J is TRBJ2-7 and V is TRBV15, with D perhaps given as TRBD1 or TRBD2 (6 bases each). The V and J ends lost 0 bases and 5 bases respectively, with 8 bases between them. The CDR3 loop spans 13 amino acids. CDR1 LNHNV and CDR2 YYDKDF come from the germline V gene (reference sequence). CDR3 nucleotide sequence: TGTGCCACCAGCAGAGATAGGGGGGACGAGCAGTACTTC. This codes for CATSRDRGDEQYF.

This clone was counted only a few times. J is TRBJ1-1 and V is TRBV9; D unclear. V was shortened by 1 base and J by 0 bases, with 4 bases between the two germline ends. This CDR3 contains 13 residues. Germline CDR1 and CDR2: SGDLS and YYNGEE. The chain's CDR3 is CASSVMMNTEAFF. DNA for the CDR3: TGTGCCAGCAGCGTAATGATGAACACTGAAGCTTTCTTT.

This clone was observed a single time. The chain is built from TRBV18 and TRBJ2-3; D may match TRBD1 or TRBD2 (5 bases each). The CDR3 is 13 amino acids. CDR1 is KGHSH, CDR2 LQKENI, per germline. Trimming took off 1 base at V and 6 bases at J, with 8 bases between the two ends. The CDR3 loop is CASSPRGTDTQYF. The CDR3, as DNA: TGTGCCAGCTCACCACGAGGGACGGATACGCAGTATTTT.

The table lists this clone with a count of one. The CDR3 DNA reads as TGTGCCAGCAGTGAAAAAGACAGGGACAATCAGCCCCAGCATTTT. Its protein is CASSEKDRDNQPQHF. This chain connects TRBV6-1 to TRBJ1-5; 7 nucleotides align to TRBD1. J was trimmed by 3 bases and V by 2 bases; bases with no gene match: 4. Germline V gene sequence: CDR1 MNHNS, CDR2 SASEGT. The CDR3 has 15 residues.

This chain links TRBV18 with TRBJ2-7; D gene uncertain. Trimming shortened V by 0 bases and J by 6 bases, and 6 bases separated the two germline ends. Per the germline V gene, CDR1 is KGHSH and CDR2 is LQKENI. This CDR3 has 12 amino acids. CDR3 sequence (DNA): TGTGCCAGCTCACCACCGTTGGGCGAGCAGTACTTC. Translation gives CASSPPLGEQYF.

This rearrangement joins TRBV4-1 to TRBJ2-1; 11 bases are a match to TRBD2. Germline V gene data show CDR1 as MGHRA and CDR2 as YSYEKL. The length of the CDR3 is 20 residues. The trim removed 2 bases at V and 2 bases at J, leaving 14 bases unmatched. CDR3 sequence (DNA): TGCGCCAGCAGCCAACTAAGACGTAGCGGGGGGGCTCGCACCTACAATGAGCAGTTCTTC. Translation gives CASSQLRRSGGARTYNEQFF.

The table lists this clone with a few counts. The V and J genes are TRBV5-5 and TRBJ2-7; 7 bases fit TRBD1. Germline CDR1 reads SGHKS; CDR2 reads YYEKEE (reference sequence). Losses at the gene ends were 6 bases for V and 3 bases for J; bases not matched to a gene: 12. This CDR3 has 15 residues. The CDR3 sequence: CASNTGTATVYEQYF. CDR3 bases: TGTGCCAGCAACACCGGGACAGCTACGGTCTACGAGCAGTACTTC.

V is TRBV27 and J is TRBJ1-6, with D unclear. The length of the CDR3 is 14 residues. Germline V gene sequence: CDR1 MNHEY, CDR2 SMNVEV (reference sequence). Trimming took 6 bases from V and 8 from J, leaving 14 bases between them. This CDR3 is CASSSTDGYSPLHF. As DNA, the CDR3 is TGTGCCAGCAGCTCAACGGACGGTTATTCACCCCTCCACTTT.

The rearrangement joins TRBV3-1 (or the pseudogene TRBV3-2) to TRBJ1-2; D unclear. The CDR3 covers 17 residues. Germline CDR1 and CDR2: LGHDT and YNNKEL (reference sequence). The germline V and J ends were trimmed by 3 bases and 3 bases, with 20 bases remaining between them. CDR3 DNA sequence: TGTGCCAGCAGCCATTTCAGCCGGAAGGCTAGACACTATGGCTACACCTTC. It yields the protein CASSHFSRKARHYGYTF.

This clone has only one observation. This chain joins TRBV27 and TRBJ2-1; 7 bases map to TRBD2. The germline gives CDR1 MNHEY, CDR2 SMNVEV (reference sequence). The trim removed 7 bases at V and 8 bases at J, leaving 20 bases unmatched. The CDR3 spans 17 residues. As DNA, the CDR3 is TGTGCCAGCACCATAGGTCGTAGCGGGTCCCGACGCGATGAGCAGTTCTTC. Translated: CASTIGRSGSRRDEQFF.

V gene TRBV7-6 combines with J gene TRBJ2-1, with 11 nucleotides matching TRBD2. CDR1 and CDR2 from the germline V gene are SGHVS and FNYEAQ. CDR3 size: 19 residues. V was clipped by 5 bases and J by 0 bases; unmatched bases: 12. Here the CDR3 reads CASSPRPGLAASSYNEQFF. The CDR3 DNA follows: TGTGCCAGCAGCCCACGACCGGGACTAGCGGCGAGCTCCTACAATGAGCAGTTCTTC.

V gene TRBV29-1 combines with J gene TRBJ1-1, with D hard to call. Per germline, CDR1 SQVTM and CDR2 ANQGSEA. This CDR3 spans 12 amino acids. Trimming took off 4 bases at V and 1 base at J, with 7 bases between the two ends. CDR3 in DNA: TGCAGCGTTGTACATACGAACACTGAAGCTTTCTTT. Its translation is CSVVHTNTEAFF.

The chain has TRBV7-8 and TRBJ1-3; a possible D gene is TRBD1 (5 bases). Trimming shortened V by 5 bases and J by 0 bases, and 11 bases separated the two germline ends. This CDR3 is 15 amino acids long. Germline CDR1 is SGHVS and CDR2 is FQNEAQ. The CDR3 here is CASSPGPYSGNTIYF. In DNA, the CDR3 is TGTGCCAGCAGCCCGGGACCCTACTCTGGAAACACCATATATTTT.

The sample holds one count of this clone. The V call is TRBV5-8, the J call TRBJ1-5; possibly TRBD1 for D (5 bases). The ends were cut back, 0 bases at V and 0 bases at J, with 16 bases in the middle. The V gene's germline CDR1 is SGHTS and CDR2 YDEGEE. CDR3 length: 18 amino acids. The CDR3 bases are TGTGCCAGCAGCTTGGGGGGGACGGCCAGTTATAGCAATCAGCCCCAGCATTTT. Translation: CASSLGGTASYSNQPQHF.

V gene TRBV18 combines with J gene TRBJ2-7; D is unresolved. Between the trimmed V and J ends, which lost 2 bases and 2 bases, there was a span of 13 bases. This CDR3 spans 15 amino acids. Germline V gene lookup returns CDR1 KGHSH and CDR2 LQKENI. CDR3 DNA: TGTGCCAGCTCACCAGCTGGCCCGAGGACCTACGAGCAGTACTTC. It translates to CASSPAGPRTYEQYF.

The rearrangement links TRBV11-2 to TRBJ2-1; 8 bases are a match to TRBD1. The germline CDR1 and CDR2 sequences are SGHAT and FQNNGV. V was pared by 1 base and J by 6 bases, with 8 bases of the junction left unmatched. The CDR3 loop spans 16 amino acids. The CDR3 sequence is CASSLVPGGVLNEQFF. CDR3 sequence (DNA): TGTGCCAGCAGCTTAGTCCCAGGGGGCGTCCTCAATGAGCAGTTCTTC.

The chain has TRBV27 and TRBJ1-6, with D perhaps matching TRBD1 (6 bases). V shed 6 bases and J shed 6 bases, with 12 bases lying between them. In germline, CDR1 is MNHEY, CDR2 SMNVEV (reference sequence). The CDR3 is 14 amino acids. For the CDR3, the DNA is TGTGCCAGCAGCCGGACAGCACTTAATTCACCCCTCCACTTT. It codes for CASSRTALNSPLHF.

V is TRBV9 and J is TRBJ2-1, with D possibly matching TRBD1 (7 bases). The germline V and J ends were trimmed by 1 base and 12 bases, with 11 bases remaining between them. Germline-derived CDR1 and CDR2 are SGDLS and YYNGEE. The CDR3 is made up of 12 amino acids. Written as DNA, the CDR3 is TGTGCCAGCAGCGTATCAGGGGGAGGGCAGTTCTTC. This translates into CASSVSGGGQFF.

This clone was observed a single time. The J gene is TRBJ2-7, the V gene TRBV6-5; 8 bases align to TRBD1. Germline CDR1 is MNHEY and CDR2 is SVGAGI. The trim removed 6 bases at V and 5 bases at J, leaving 12 bases unmatched. The CDR3 spans 15 residues. CDR3 sequence reads: CASSHTDRERDEQYF. The CDR3 nucleotides are TGTGCCAGCAGCCACACGGACAGGGAGAGAGACGAGCAGTACTTC.

This rearrangement joins TRBV6-5 to TRBJ1-3; 9 bases agree with TRBD1. With V trimmed by 7 bases and J by 4 bases, 5 bases remained unmatched. The CDR3 contains 14 residues. Germline V gene sequence: CDR1 MNHEY, CDR2 SVGAGI. The chain's CDR3 is CASMDRGGGNTIYF. The CDR3 DNA follows: TGTGCCAGCATGGACAGGGGCGGCGGAAACACCATATATTTT.

This chain's CDR3 is CASSPPSGTGFLPNYGYTF. CDR3 in DNA: TGTGCCAGTAGTCCACCCTCCGGGACAGGGTTTCTCCCCAACTATGGCTACACCTTC. The chain employs TRBV19 and TRBJ1-2, with 9 bases aligning to TRBD1. CDR3 length: 19 residues. Germline values: CDR1 LNHDA, CDR2 SQIVND (reference sequence). Trimming at V came to 5 bases and at J to 2 bases, leaving 18 bases not matched to a gene.

The chain carries TRBV2 and TRBJ1-5, with D unresolved. The length of the CDR3 is 13 residues. V was clipped by 8 bases and J by 6 bases, with 14 bases between them. The germline gives CDR1 SNHLY, CDR2 FYNNEI. The CDR3 loop is CASSRDTGQPQHF. The DNA of the CDR3 is TGTGCCAGCTCCCGTGATACGGGTCAGCCCCAGCATTTT.

The chain has TRBV7-9 and TRBJ1-2; D unresolved. The CDR3 has 13 amino acids. The V end lost 2 bases, the J end lost 6 bases, and 10 bases lay between the germline ends. Germline CDR1 SEHNR, CDR2 FQNEAQ (reference sequence). The CDR3 protein is CASSLRPEDGYTF. CDR3 DNA: TGTGCCAGCAGCTTACGACCGGAGGATGGCTACACCTTC.

The genes are TRBV5-6 and TRBJ2-2; D is ambiguous. This CDR3 has 12 amino acids. The V end was cut by 1 base, the J end by 3 bases, with 1 base between. Per germline, CDR1 SGHDT and CDR2 YYEEEE. The CDR3 loop reads CASSLHTGELFF. CDR3 nucleotide sequence: TGTGCCAGCAGCTTGCACACCGGGGAGCTGTTTTTT.